One sample yielded the 24 T cell receptor beta chains listed below, sequenced in a study of T cells in Graves' hyperthyroidism and ophthalmopathy. RNA transcripts provided the source from which TCR beta CDR3 regions were amplified. In the first-round RT-PCR of the TCR CDR3, the HTBI primer set was used. TCRdb re-called the multiplex PCR reads through MiXCR, storing one row per CDR3 protein. The sample shows under 400,000 distinct CDR3 sequences, 15% to 20% of them seen only once. Sequencing input: blood. The receptors were gathered from a woman between 40 and 50 years old with Graves' ophthalmopathy.

A word on this clonotype: One end of the junction is discordant with germline, which a read error may explain. J is TRBJ1-5 and V is TRBV7-9; D gene uncertain. Looked up from germline, CDR1 is SEHNR and CDR2 is FQNEAQ (reference sequence). This CDR3 is 13 amino acids long. CDR3 nucleotides: TGTGCCGGCAGCTTAGGTAGCAATCAGCCCCAGCATTTT. Translation gives CAGSLGSNQPQHF.

This clonotype was observed at least ten times. This may stem from a read error, because a much larger clone lies one nucleotide away. Here the CDR3 reads CASSSMTSGAQEAQYF. The CDR3 DNA reads TGTGCCAGCAGTTCAATGACTAGCGGGGCACAAGAGGCCCAGTACTTC. The chain recombines TRBV28 with TRBJ2-5; 11 nucleotides line up with TRBD2. The CDR3 length is 16 residues. CDR1 MDHEN and CDR2 SYDVKM come from the germline V gene.

This chain's CDR3 is CASSIGFRGRRQNEAFF. The CDR3 DNA reads as TGTGCCAGTAGTATTGGGTTTAGGGGACGGAGACAAAATGAAGCTTTCTTT. The chain has TRBV19 and TRBJ1-1, with D possibly matching TRBD1 (5 bases). The V and J ends lost 3 bases and 7 bases respectively, with 24 bases between them. The germline V gene has CDR1 LNHDA and CDR2 SQIVND (reference sequence). This CDR3 has 17 amino acids.

In DNA, the CDR3 is TGTGCCAGCAGCTTTCTAGCGGGGGGATTCGGGTACGAGCAGTACTTC. Translating it yields CASSFLAGGFGYEQYF. The chain has TRBV11-2 and TRBJ2-7; 11 bases agree with TRBD2. The CDR3 contains 16 residues. Unmatched junction bases numbered 8, after V lost 3 bases and J lost 4 bases. Germline lookup yields CDR1 SGHAT and CDR2 FQNNGV.

This clonotype was seen at least ten times. The rearrangement joins TRBV27 to TRBJ2-7; 8 nucleotides agree with TRBD1. Germline V gene lookup returns CDR1 MNHEY and CDR2 SMNVEV (reference sequence). This CDR3 comprises 15 residues. Trimming took 4 bases from V and 2 from J; bases not matched to a gene: 7. This CDR3 is CASSSGQGRAYEQYF. CDR3 bases: TGTGCCAGCAGTTCCGGACAGGGAAGGGCCTACGAGCAGTACTTC.

The V gene is TRBV30, the J gene TRBJ2-7, with 12 nucleotides matching TRBD2. V was clipped by 4 bases and J by 6 bases; unmatched bases: 1. CDR3 length: 12 amino acids. Per the germline V gene, CDR1 is GTSNPN and CDR2 is SVGIG (reference sequence). The CDR3 loop is CAWTGLAGEQYF. The CDR3 region has the DNA TGTGCCTGGACGGGACTAGCGGGCGAGCAGTACTTC.

This clonotype was seen at least ten times. This chain connects TRBV28 to TRBJ2-7; 11 bases are shared with TRBD2. The CDR3 is 17 amino acids. Trimming removed 1 base from V and 0 bases from J; junction bases left unmatched: 5. The V gene's germline CDR1 is MDHEN and CDR2 SYDVKM. The CDR3 spells CASSLSGLAGHSYEQYF. The CDR3 DNA sequence: TGTGCCAGCAGTTTATCTGGACTAGCGGGTCACTCCTACGAGCAGTACTTC.

This clonotype was picked up many times. The chain employs TRBV5-1 and TRBJ2-7; D might be TRBD1 (5 bases). The germline V and J ends were trimmed by 4 bases and 2 bases, with 13 bases remaining between them. CDR3 length: 14 residues. Germline CDR1 SGHRS, CDR2 YFSETQ. CDR3 region: CASSHGQPTYEQYF. Written as DNA, the CDR3 is TGCGCCAGCAGCCACGGACAACCCACCTACGAGCAGTACTTC.

This clonotype was observed at least ten times. The CDR3 region has the DNA TGTGCCAGCCTACAGGGCAGGAGCACTGAAGCTTTCTTT. Amino acid sequence: CASLQGRSTEAFF. This chain links TRBV28 with TRBJ1-1, with D maybe TRBD1 (6 bases). The V end was cut by 8 bases, the J end by 4 bases, with 14 bases between. The CDR3 consists of 13 residues. CDR1 and CDR2 from the germline V gene are MDHEN and SYDVKM.

The CDR3: CAWSSGGTEAFF. The CDR3, as DNA: TGTGCCTGGAGTTCAGGGGGCACTGAAGCTTTCTTT. The J gene is TRBJ1-1, the V gene TRBV30, with TRBD1 matching 7 bases. This CDR3 region has 12 residues. The V segment lost 2 bases and the J segment 4 bases; nucleotides outside the gene matches: 1. CDR1 and CDR2 from the germline V gene are GTSNPN and SVGIG (reference sequence).

The table lists this clonotype with many counts. The chain employs TRBV25-1 and TRBJ1-2; 10 positions agree with TRBD1. The CDR3 sequence is 15 residues long. V was pared by 4 bases and J by 6 bases, with 8 bases of the junction left unmatched. Germline V lookup: CDR1 MGHDK, CDR2 SYGVNS. The CDR3 loop is CASSVPGQGRDGYTF. CDR3 DNA: TGTGCCAGCAGTGTACCGGGACAGGGGCGCGATGGCTACACCTTC.

This clonotype was found many times. The chain carries TRBV27 and TRBJ2-2; 12 bases are shared with TRBD2. Unmatched junction bases numbered 5, after V lost 6 bases and J lost 6 bases. The germline V gene encodes CDR1 MNHEY and CDR2 SMNVEV (reference sequence). This CDR3 comprises 15 residues. The CDR3 DNA follows: TGTGCCAGCAGCGGGACTAGCGGGTTCGCCGGGGAGCTGTTTTTT. Translating gives CASSGTSGFAGELFF.

The sample holds many counts of this clonotype. The chain recombines TRBV19 with TRBJ1-1, with 8 bases fitting TRBD1. The ends lost 3 bases at V and 2 bases at J; junction bases unmatched: 5. The CDR3 loop spans 15 amino acids. CDR1 LNHDA and CDR2 SQIVND come from the germline V gene (reference sequence). The chain's CDR3 is CASSMDRVTNTEAFF. CDR3 DNA sequence: TGTGCCAGTAGTATGGACAGGGTCACCAACACTGAAGCTTTCTTT.

This clonotype occurred many times. The J gene is TRBJ1-1, the V gene TRBV19; maybe TRBD1 (6 bases). The V gene's germline CDR1 is LNHDA and CDR2 SQIVND (reference sequence). The CDR3 consists of 15 residues. V lost 4 bases and J lost 4, with 16 bases in between. The CDR3 spells CASSTNHRGPTEAFF. CDR3 nucleotide sequence: TGTGCCAGTAGTACAAATCATCGGGGGCCCACTGAAGCTTTCTTT. The whole variable domain, remainder taken from reference TRBV19 and TRBJ1-1, is DGGITQSPKYLFRKEGQNVTLSCEQNLNHDAMYWYRQDPGQGLRLIYYSQIVNDFQKGDIAEGYSVSREKKESFPLTVTSAQKNPTAFYLCASSTNHRGPTEAFFGQGTRLTVV.

The chain combines TRBV19 with TRBJ1-1, with D maybe TRBD1 (6 bases). This CDR3 is built from 17 residues. Germline V CDR1 and CDR2: LNHDA, SQIVND (reference sequence). Trimming pared 6 bases from V and 3 bases from J, leaving 23 bases between. The CDR3 loop is CASRRQDSVYMDTEAFF. The CDR3 DNA follows: TGTGCCAGTAGACGACAGGACTCTGTGTACATGGACACTGAAGCTTTCTTT.

This clonotype was observed a few times. The chain carries TRBV7-3 and TRBJ2-7; D may be TRBD2 (6 bases). The CDR3 length is 16 residues. Trimming removed 2 bases at V and 2 bases at J, with 16 bases between. From germline, CDR1 is SGHTA and CDR2 FQGTGA. The chain's CDR3 is CASSLVRASETYEQYF. CDR3 nucleotides: TGTGCCAGCAGCTTAGTTCGGGCTAGCGAGACCTACGAGCAGTACTTC.

A word on this clonotype: A much larger clone differs from this one at a single base, so this may be a read error. V is TRBV10-3 and J is TRBJ2-7; D possibly corresponds to TRBD2 (6 bases). Trimming took off 0 bases at V and 5 bases at J, with 11 bases between the two ends. The CDR3 length is 14 residues. Germline-derived CDR1 and CDR2 are ENHRY and SYGVKD. This chain's CDR3 is CAISESGASDEQYF. The CDR3 region has the DNA TGTGCCATCAGTGAGTCTGGGGCTAGCGACGAGCAGTACTTC.

Details on this clonotype: A much larger clone differs from this one at a single base, so this may be a read error. V usage is TRBV12-3 or TRBV12-4 and J usage is TRBJ2-7, with D unresolved. Trimming shortened V by 2 bases and J by 4 bases, and 9 bases separated the two germline ends. CDR3 length: 13 amino acids. The CDR3 loop reads CASSLIAVYEQYF. CDR3 coding DNA: TGTGCCAGCAGTTTAATTGCAGTGTACGAGCAGTACTTC.

This clonotype was counted ten times or more. CDR3 sequence: CASSYSRRTNTGELFF. The CDR3 nucleotides are TGTGCCAGCAGTTACTCGAGGCGGACAAACACCGGGGAGCTGTTTTTT. This rearrangement joins TRBV6-5 to TRBJ2-2; D might be TRBD1 (5 bases). V was shortened by 0 bases and J by 2 bases, with 10 bases between the two germline ends. CDR1 is MNHEY, CDR2 SVGAGI, per germline. The CDR3 is 16 residues long.

Ten or more counts support this clonotype. V usage is TRBV20-1 and J usage is TRBJ2-1; no clear D. The germline V and J ends were trimmed by 7 bases and 0 bases, with 10 bases remaining between them. The CDR3 is made up of 13 amino acids. From germline, CDR1 is DFQATT and CDR2 SNEGSKA (reference sequence). CDR3 DNA: TGCAGTGTGGGCGTTAGCTCCTACAATGAGCAGTTCTTC. Residues: CSVGVSSYNEQFF.

This clonotype was counted only a few times. CDR3 loop: CASSQDTAAWTEAFF. For the CDR3, the DNA is TGTGCCAGCAGCCAAGACACAGCAGCTTGGACTGAAGCTTTCTTT. The V and J genes are TRBV7-9 and TRBJ1-1; D is uncertain. Germline V CDR1 and CDR2: SEHNR, FQNEAQ (reference sequence). This CDR3 contains 15 residues. The ends were cut back, 5 bases at V and 5 bases at J, with 18 bases in the middle.

This clonotype showed up many times. This chain uses TRBV27 with TRBJ2-5; the match to TRBD2 covers 16 bases. Germline V gene sequence: CDR1 MNHEY, CDR2 SMNVEV (reference sequence). The CDR3 sequence is 17 residues long. V lost 7 bases, J lost 3 bases, and 8 bases stayed unmatched. The CDR3 reads CASIRSGTSGREETQYF. CDR3 coding DNA: TGTGCCAGCATCCGGTCCGGGACTAGCGGGAGGGAAGAGACCCAGTACTTC.

This clonotype was observed many times. V gene TRBV7-8 combines with J gene TRBJ1-1; D gene ambiguous. The CDR3 extends over 15 amino acids. V lost 5 bases and J lost 1, with 14 bases in between. Germline loops: CDR1 SGHVS, CDR2 FQNEAQ. CDR3 DNA sequence: TGTGCCAGCAGCCGACTTCGGCAGCCGAACACTGAAGCTTTCTTT. Its translation: CASSRLRQPNTEAFF. Supplemented by reference TRBV7-8 and TRBJ1-1, the full variable domain reads GAGVSQSPRYKVAKRGQDVALRCDPISGHVSLFWYQQALGQGPEFLTYFQNEAQLDKSGLPSDRFFAERPEGSVSTLKIQRTQQEDSAVYLCASSRLRQPNTEAFFGQGTRLTVV.

The gene calls are TRBV6-4 and TRBJ2-4; the D gene is possibly TRBD1 (6 bases). CDR3 length: 14 amino acids. Trimming shortened V by 5 bases and J by 8 bases, and 16 bases separated the two germline ends. Germline V CDR1 and CDR2: MRHNA, SNTAGT. CDR3: CASSYPGHFDIQYF. The CDR3 DNA is TGTGCCAGCAGTTACCCGGGACATTTCGACATTCAGTACTTC.